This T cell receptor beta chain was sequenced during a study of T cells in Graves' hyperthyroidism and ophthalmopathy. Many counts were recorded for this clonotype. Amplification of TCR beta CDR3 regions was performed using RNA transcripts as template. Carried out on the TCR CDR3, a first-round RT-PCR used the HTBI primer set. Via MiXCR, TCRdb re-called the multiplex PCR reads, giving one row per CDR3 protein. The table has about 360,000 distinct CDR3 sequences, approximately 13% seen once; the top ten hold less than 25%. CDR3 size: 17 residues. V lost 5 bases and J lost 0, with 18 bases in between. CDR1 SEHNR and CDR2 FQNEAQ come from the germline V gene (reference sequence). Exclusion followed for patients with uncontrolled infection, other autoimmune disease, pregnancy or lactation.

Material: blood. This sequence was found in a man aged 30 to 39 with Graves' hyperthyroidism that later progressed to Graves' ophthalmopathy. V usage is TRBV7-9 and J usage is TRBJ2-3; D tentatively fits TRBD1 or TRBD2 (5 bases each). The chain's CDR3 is CASSNPQGTASTDTQYF. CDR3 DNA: TGTGCCAGCAGCAACCCACAAGGGACCGCTAGCACAGATACGCAGTATTTT. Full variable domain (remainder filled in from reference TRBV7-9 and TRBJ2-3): DTGVSQNPRHKITKRGQNVTFRCDPISEHNRLYWYRQTLGQGPEFLTYFQNEAQLEKSRLLSDRFSAERPKGSFSTLEIQRTEQGDSAMYLCASSNPQGTASTDTQYFGPGTRLTVL.